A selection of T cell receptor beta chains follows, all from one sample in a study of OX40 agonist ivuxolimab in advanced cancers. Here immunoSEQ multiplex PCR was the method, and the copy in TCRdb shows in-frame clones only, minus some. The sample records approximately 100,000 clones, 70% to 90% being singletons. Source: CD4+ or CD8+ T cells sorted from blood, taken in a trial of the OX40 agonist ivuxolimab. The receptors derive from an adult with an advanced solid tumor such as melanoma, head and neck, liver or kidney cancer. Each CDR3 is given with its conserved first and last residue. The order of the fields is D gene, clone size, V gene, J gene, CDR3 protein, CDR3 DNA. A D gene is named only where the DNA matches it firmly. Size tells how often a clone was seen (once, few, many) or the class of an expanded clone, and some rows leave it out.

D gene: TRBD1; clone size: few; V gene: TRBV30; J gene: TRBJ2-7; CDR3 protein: CAWRLGGGGEQYF; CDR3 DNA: TGTGCCTGGAGGTTAGGGGGCGGTGGCGAGCAGTACTTC
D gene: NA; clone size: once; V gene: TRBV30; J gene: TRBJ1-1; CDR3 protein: CAWSPLEGTEAFF; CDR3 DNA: TGTGCCTGGAGTCCCTTGGAGGGGACTGAAGCTTTCTTT
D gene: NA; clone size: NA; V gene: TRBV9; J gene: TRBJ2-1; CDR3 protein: CASSGDGRLSYNEQFF; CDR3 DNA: TGTGCCAGCAGCGGAGACGGACGTCTCTCCTACAATGAGCAGTTCTTC
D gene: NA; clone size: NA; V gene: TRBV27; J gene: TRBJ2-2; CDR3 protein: CASRPGLYTGELFF; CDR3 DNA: TGTGCCAGCAGACCGGGACTCTACACCGGGGAGCTGTTTTTT
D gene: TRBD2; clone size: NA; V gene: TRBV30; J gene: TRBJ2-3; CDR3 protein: CARTSGRAQDTQYF; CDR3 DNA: TGTGCCCGGACTAGCGGGAGGGCCCAAGATACGCAGTATTTT
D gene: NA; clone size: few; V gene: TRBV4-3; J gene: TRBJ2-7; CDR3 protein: CASSQDTGGSAYEQYF; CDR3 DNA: TGCGCCAGCAGCCAAGACACCGGGGGATCGGCCTACGAGCAGTACTTC
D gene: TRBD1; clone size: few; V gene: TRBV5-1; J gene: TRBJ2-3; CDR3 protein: CASSLQGIPTDTQYF; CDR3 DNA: TGCGCCAGCAGCTTACAGGGGATTCCCACAGATACGCAGTATTTT
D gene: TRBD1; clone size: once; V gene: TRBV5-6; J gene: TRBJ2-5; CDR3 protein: CASSLKILPGQGWQETQYF; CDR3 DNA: TGTGCCAGCAGCTTGAAAATACTCCCGGGACAGGGTTGGCAAGAGACCCAGTACTTC
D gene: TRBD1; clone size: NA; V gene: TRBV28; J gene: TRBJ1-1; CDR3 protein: CATRQFVGQGEAFF; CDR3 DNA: TGTGCCACCCGCCAGTTCGTGGGACAGGGAGAAGCTTTCTTT
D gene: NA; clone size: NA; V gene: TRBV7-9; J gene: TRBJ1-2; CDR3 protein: CASSNREGGYTF; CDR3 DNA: TGTGCCAGCAGCAACCGAGAGGGCGGCTACACCTTC
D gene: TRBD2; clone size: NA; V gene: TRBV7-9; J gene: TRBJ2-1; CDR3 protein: CASSSGLAGSSYNEQFF; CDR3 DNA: TGTGCCAGCAGCTCGGGACTAGCGGGGAGCTCCTACAATGAGCAGTTCTTC
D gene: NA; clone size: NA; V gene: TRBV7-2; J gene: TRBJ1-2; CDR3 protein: CASSLAGAAWVGYTF; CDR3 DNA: TGTGCCAGCAGCTTAGCGGGGGCGGCCTGGGTCGGCTACACCTTC
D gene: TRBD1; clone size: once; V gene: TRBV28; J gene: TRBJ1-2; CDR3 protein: CASSYPVGTGGVYGYTF; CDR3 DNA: TGTGCCAGCAGTTACCCCGTCGGGACAGGGGGCGTCTATGGCTACACCTTC
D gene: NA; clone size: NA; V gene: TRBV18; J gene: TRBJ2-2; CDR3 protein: CASSPRPDTGELFF; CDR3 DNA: TGTGCCAGCTCACCTCGTCCCGACACCGGGGAGCTGTTTTTT
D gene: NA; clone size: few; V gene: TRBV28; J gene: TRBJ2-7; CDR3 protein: CASSSAGSYEQYF; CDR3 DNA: TGTGCCAGCAGTAGCGCGGGCTCCTACGAGCAGTACTTC
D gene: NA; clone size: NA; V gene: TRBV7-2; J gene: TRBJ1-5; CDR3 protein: CASSSTGSNQPQHF; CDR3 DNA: TGTGCCAGCAGCTCAACAGGGAGCAATCAGCCCCAGCATTTT
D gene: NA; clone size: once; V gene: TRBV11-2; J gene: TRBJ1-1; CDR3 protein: CASSVGQNTEAFF; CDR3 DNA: TGTGCCAGCAGCGTGGGACAGAACACTGAAGCTTTCTTT
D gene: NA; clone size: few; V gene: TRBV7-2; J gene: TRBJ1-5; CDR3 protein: CASSIDRNQPQHF; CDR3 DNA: TGTGCCAGCAGCATCGACAGGAATCAGCCCCAGCATTTT
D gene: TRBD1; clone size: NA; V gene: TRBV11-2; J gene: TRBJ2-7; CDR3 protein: CASSRLPGQSSYEQYF; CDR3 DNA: TGTGCCAGCAGCCGACTACCGGGACAGAGCTCCTACGAGCAGTACTTC
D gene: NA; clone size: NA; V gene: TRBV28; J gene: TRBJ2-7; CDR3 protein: CASSLNRDTTYEQYF; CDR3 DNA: TGTGCCAGCAGTTTAAACCGGGACACAACCTACGAGCAGTACTTC
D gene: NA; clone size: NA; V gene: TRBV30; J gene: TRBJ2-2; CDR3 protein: CAWSALVNTGELFF; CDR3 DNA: TGTGCCTGGAGCGCCCTAGTAAACACCGGGGAGCTGTTTTTT
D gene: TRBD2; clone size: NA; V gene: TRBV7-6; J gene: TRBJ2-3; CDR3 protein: CASSLKGAGGLSTDTQYF; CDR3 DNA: TGTGCCAGCAGCTTGAAGGGTGCGGGAGGGCTCAGCACAGATACGCAGTATTTT
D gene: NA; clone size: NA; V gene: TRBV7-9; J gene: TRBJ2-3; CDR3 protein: CASSATDTQYF; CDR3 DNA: TGTGCCAGCAGCGCGACAGATACGCAGTATTTT
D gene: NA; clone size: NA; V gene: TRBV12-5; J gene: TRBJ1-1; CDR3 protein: CASGLSLRIGTEAFF; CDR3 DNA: TGTGCTAGTGGTCTCTCCCTTAGGATTGGGACTGAAGCTTTCTTT
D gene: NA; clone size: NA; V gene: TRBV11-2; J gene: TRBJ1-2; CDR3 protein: CASSLGEGPYYGYTF; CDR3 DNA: TGTGCCAGCAGCTTAGGGGAGGGGCCCTACTATGGCTACACCTTC
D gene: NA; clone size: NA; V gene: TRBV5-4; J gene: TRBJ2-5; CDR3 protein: CASTLGPTGTQYF; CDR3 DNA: TGTGCCAGCACCCTCGGTCCTACCGGGACCCAGTACTTC
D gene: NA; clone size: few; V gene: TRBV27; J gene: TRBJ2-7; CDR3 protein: CASSLSSGQSYEQYF; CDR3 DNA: TGTGCCAGCAGTTTATCGTCCGGACAGTCCTACGAGCAGTACTTC
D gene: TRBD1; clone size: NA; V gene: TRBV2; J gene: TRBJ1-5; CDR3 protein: CASRPRGGQGANQPQHF; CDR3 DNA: TGTGCCAGCAGGCCAAGGGGGGGACAGGGAGCCAATCAGCCCCAGCATTTT
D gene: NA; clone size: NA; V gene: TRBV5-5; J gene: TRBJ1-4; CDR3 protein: CASSAGEYEKLFF; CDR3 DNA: TGTGCCAGCAGCGCTGGAGAGTATGAAAAACTGTTTTTT
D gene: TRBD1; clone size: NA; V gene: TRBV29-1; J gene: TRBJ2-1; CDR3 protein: CSATDPGTGVWNEQFF; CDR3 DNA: TGCAGCGCCACCGATCCCGGGACAGGGGTGTGGAATGAGCAGTTCTTC
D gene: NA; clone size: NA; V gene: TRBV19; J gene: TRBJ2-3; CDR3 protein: CATAGQSTDTQYF; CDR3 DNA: TGTGCCACCGCCGGGCAAAGCACAGATACGCAGTATTTT